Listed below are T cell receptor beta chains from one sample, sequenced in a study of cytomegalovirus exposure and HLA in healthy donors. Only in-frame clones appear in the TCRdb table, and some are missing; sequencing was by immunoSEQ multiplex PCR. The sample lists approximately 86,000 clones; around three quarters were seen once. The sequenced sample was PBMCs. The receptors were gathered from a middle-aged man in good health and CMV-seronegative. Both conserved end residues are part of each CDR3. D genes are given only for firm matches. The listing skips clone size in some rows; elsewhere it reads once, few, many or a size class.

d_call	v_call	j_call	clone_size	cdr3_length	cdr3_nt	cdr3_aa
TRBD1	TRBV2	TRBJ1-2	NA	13	TGTGCCAGCACCGGACAGGCTAACTATGGCTACACCTTC	CASTGQANYGYTF
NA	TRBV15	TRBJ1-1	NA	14	TGTGCCACCAGCTCGCCAGGAGGGATTACTGAAGCTTTCTTT	CATSSPGGITEAFF
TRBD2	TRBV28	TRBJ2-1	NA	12	TGTGCCATCCGGGGGGCCTACAATGAGCAGTTCTTC	CAIRGAYNEQFF
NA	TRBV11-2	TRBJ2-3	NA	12	TGTGCCAGCAGCTTGACAGGAGATACGCAGTATTTT	CASSLTGDTQYF
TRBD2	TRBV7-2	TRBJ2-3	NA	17	TGTGCCAGCAGCTTAGCAGCGGGGGGGCTTAGCACAGATACGCAGTATTTT	CASSLAAGGLSTDTQYF
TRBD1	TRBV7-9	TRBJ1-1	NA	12	TGTGCCAGCAGGGACAGGGTACCTGAAGCTTTCTTT	CASRDRVPEAFF
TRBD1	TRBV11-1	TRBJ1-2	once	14	TGTGCCAGCAGCTACAGGGGGCGAGACTATGGCTACACCTTC	CASSYRGRDYGYTF
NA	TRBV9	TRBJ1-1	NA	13	TGTGCCAGCAGCGCCCACGGGGACACTGAAGCTTTCTTT	CASSAHGDTEAFF
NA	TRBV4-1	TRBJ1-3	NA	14	TGCGCCAGCAGCCAAGTGGGGGGGCCGGGACTTAAGTATTTT	CASSQVGGPGLKYF
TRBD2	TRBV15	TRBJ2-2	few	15	TGTGCCACCAGCAAGACTAGCGGGGATAGCGGGGAGCTGTTTTTT	CATSKTSGDSGELFF
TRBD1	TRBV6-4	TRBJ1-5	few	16	TGTGCCAGCAGTTTCGCGGGACAGGGCAGCAATCAGCCCCAGCATTTT	CASSFAGQGSNQPQHF
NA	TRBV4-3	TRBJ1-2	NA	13	TGCGCCTCCTCCACCACAGCCAACTATGGCTACACCTTC	CASSTTANYGYTF
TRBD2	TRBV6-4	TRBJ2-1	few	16	TGTGCCAGCAGTCCTTCGGAGGCGGGGGGGCCACATGAGCAGTTCTTC	CASSPSEAGGPHEQFF
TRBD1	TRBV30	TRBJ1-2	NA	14	TGTGCCTGGATGCACCTGGACAGGGTTGGCGGCTACACCTTC	CAWMHLDRVGGYTF
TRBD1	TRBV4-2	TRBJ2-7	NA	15	TGTGCCAGCAGCCAAGAATTCAGGGGGTTTTACGAGCAGTACTTC	CASSQEFRGFYEQYF